A selection of T cell receptor beta chains follows, all from one sample in a study of immunodeficiency. Libraries were prepared by immunoSEQ multiplex PCR; TCRdb keeps only in-frame clonotypes and omits some of them. The sample holds some 2,200 clones; more than 75% are singletons and the top ten take roughly 21%. The sample consisted of CD4+ T cells from blood. These receptors were obtained from a woman aged 18-35 years with POLD1 deficiency. CDR3s include the opening cysteine and the closing phenylalanine or tryptophan. A D gene is named only where the DNA matches it firmly. A row's size may be missing; if present it is once, few, many or a size class.

>TRBV6-5|TRBD1|TRBJ1-1|NA
TGTGCCAGCAGTTACTCAGTGACAGGGATAGCTTTCTTT
CASSYSVTGIAFF
>TRBV18|NA|TRBJ2-7|NA
TGTGCCAGCAAGGGGACCGGTCTAAATTACGAGCAGTACTTC
CASKGTGLNYEQYF
>TRBV4-1|NA|TRBJ1-1|NA
TGCGCCAGCGACAAGGGTTGGGGCAGACCGAACACTGAAGCTTTCTTT
CASDKGWGRPNTEAFF
>TRBV2|TRBD2|TRBJ2-3|NA
TGTGCCAGGAGCGGGACCCCTCGCGATACGCAGTATTTT
CARSGTPRDTQYF
>TRBV28|TRBD2|TRBJ2-1|NA
TGTGCCAGCAGTCGGACTAGTGTCGGGAATGAGCAGTTCTTC
CASSRTSVGNEQFF
>TRBV6-1|NA|TRBJ2-1|NA
TGTGCCAGCAGTGAAGTGCCCCGTCTCAATGAGCAGTTCTTC
CASSEVPRLNEQFF
>TRBV6-5|NA|TRBJ1-2|NA
TGTGCCAGCAGACCTACAGGGACCACGGCCTATGGCTACACCTTC
CASRPTGTTAYGYTF
>TRBV5-1|NA|TRBJ1-2|NA
TGCGCCAGCAGCTTGGGTGCAGGGTTGGGCTATGGCTACACCTTC
CASSLGAGLGYGYTF
>TRBV10-3|TRBD1|TRBJ2-3|NA
TGTGCCATCAGTGAAACTCTTGACAGGGGTTATGGCACAGATACGCAGTATTTT
CAISETLDRGYGTDTQYF
>TRBV18|NA|TRBJ2-2|once
TGTGCCAGCTCATGGGACGGATACACCGGGGAGCTGTTTTTT
CASSWDGYTGELFF
>TRBV7-3|NA|TRBJ2-1|NA
TGTGCCAGCAGCTTCCAGGGTGGGCCCTACAATGAGCAGTTCTTC
CASSFQGGPYNEQFF
>TRBV5-4|NA|TRBJ1-2|once
TGTGCCAGCAGCTTTGGAGGGAACTATGGCTACACCTTC
CASSFGGNYGYTF
>TRBV30|NA|TRBJ2-3|NA
TGTGCCTGGAGTGTACGGGGTGCCGATAGACAGCAATTT
CAWSVRGADRQQF
>TRBV12-3/TRBV12-4|NA|TRBJ1-2|NA
TGTGCCAGCAGTTCAAGGCGGCTTGGCTACACCTTC
CASSSRRLGYTF
>TRBV18|NA|TRBJ1-3|NA
TGTGCCAGCTCGCTTGGAAACACCATATATTTT
CASSLGNTIYF
>TRBV19|NA|TRBJ1-5|NA
TGTGCCAGTAGTATCTCTGGACACGATCAGCCCCAGCATTTT
CASSISGHDQPQHF
>TRBV18|TRBD1|TRBJ2-7|NA
TGTGCCAGCTCACCAGGGCAGGGGGCCGACTACGAGCAGTACTTC
CASSPGQGADYEQYF
>TRBV5-4|TRBD2|TRBJ2-1|NA
TGTGCCAGCAGCTTGGCCGGGACTAGCGGGAGTGAGCAGTTCTTC
CASSLAGTSGSEQFF
>TRBV5-6|NA|TRBJ2-1|NA
TGTGCCAGCAGCTTGGTTCCCTACAATGAGCAGTTCTTC
CASSLVPYNEQFF
>TRBV10-3|NA|TRBJ1-1|NA
TGTGCCATCAGTGAGTCAAATCTTCTGACCGCGGAAGCTTTCTTT
CAISESNLLTAEAFF
>TRBV19|NA|TRBJ1-5|NA
TGTGCCAGTAGTATAATTGGGCAGAAAAATCAGCCCCAGCATTTT
CASSIIGQKNQPQHF
>TRBV7-9|NA|TRBJ2-7|NA
TGTGCCAGCAGCTTAGAGGGGTCCCTCTACGAGCAGTACTTC
CASSLEGSLYEQYF
>TRBV24-1|TRBD1|TRBJ2-3|NA
TGTGCCACCAGTGATTTCGGACAGGGCACAGATACGCAGTATTTT
CATSDFGQGTDTQYF
>TRBV6-5|TRBD1|TRBJ1-2|NA
TGTGCCAGCGGGTTACAGGGGAGCCACTATGGCTACACCTTC
CASGLQGSHYGYTF
>TRBV18|NA|TRBJ2-3|NA
TGTGCCAGCTCACCAGGTGCAGGGGTCGATACGCAGTATTTT
CASSPGAGVDTQYF
>TRBV11-3|NA|TRBJ2-7|NA
TGTGCCAGCAGCTACGCCGGGAACTACGAGCAGTACTTC
CASSYAGNYEQYF
>TRBV3-1/TRBV3-2|NA|TRBJ1-1|NA
TGTGCCAGCAGCCTTCAAAGGCAGGGAAACACTGAAGCTTTCTTT
CASSLQRQGNTEAFF
>TRBV27|NA|TRBJ2-2|NA
TGTGCCAGCACGGGGGTTACCGGGGAGCTGTTTTTT
CASTGVTGELFF
>TRBV15|TRBD1|TRBJ1-5|NA
TGTGCCACCAGCAGAGACAGGACAGGGAGCAATCAGCCCCAGCATTTT
CATSRDRTGSNQPQHF
>TRBV10-3|TRBD2|TRBJ2-3|NA
TGTGCCATCAGTGGGGTAGCGGGAGGGCCGGATACGCAGTATTTT
CAISGVAGGPDTQYF
>TRBV6-1|TRBD2|TRBJ2-1|NA
TGTGCCAGCAGTGAAGGGGGGGCTAGCGGGAGCTCCTACAATGAGCAGTTCTTC
CASSEGGASGSSYNEQFF
>TRBV6-5|NA|TRBJ2-1|NA
TGTGCCAGCAGTCGGGCCTACTACAATGAGCAGTTCTTC
CASSRAYYNEQFF
>TRBV7-9|NA|TRBJ2-3|NA
TGTGCCAGCAGCTTAGGCGACAGAACCACAGATACGCAGTATTTT
CASSLGDRTTDTQYF
>TRBV6-2/TRBV6-3|NA|TRBJ1-5|NA
TGTGCCAGCAGTTACTCTGGGGCACGGGGCAATCAGCCCCAGCATTTT
CASSYSGARGNQPQHF
>TRBV29-1|TRBD1|TRBJ2-7|once
TGCAGCGTTGTGGGTCAGGGGGCCTACGAGCAGTACTTC
CSVVGQGAYEQYF
>TRBV14|NA|TRBJ2-2|NA
TGTGCCAGCAGCCTAGACATCGGGGAGCTGTTTTTT
CASSLDIGELFF
>TRBV19|TRBD1|TRBJ2-6|NA
TGTGCCAGTAGTTTTGACAGGGGTATTTCCTCTGGGGCCAACGTCCTGACTTTC
CASSFDRGISSGANVLTF
>TRBV15|NA|TRBJ2-5|NA
TGTGCCACCAGCCGGGAAGGGGTCGGAGAGACCCAGTACTTC
CATSREGVGETQYF
>TRBV25-1|TRBD1|TRBJ1-2|once
TGTGCCAGCAGTCCTCAGACAGGGGGCACCTATGGCTACACCTTC
CASSPQTGGTYGYTF
>TRBV30|TRBD1|TRBJ1-2|NA
TGTGCCCGGACCCCGCGGGACAGGGTTAGCTACACCTTC
CARTPRDRVSYTF
>TRBV28|NA|TRBJ2-5|NA
TGTGCCAGCAGTTTAGGCGGCCAAGAGACCCAGTACTTC
CASSLGGQETQYF
>TRBV6-4|NA|TRBJ2-7|NA
TGTGCCAGCAGTGAGAGCGGGCAGACCTACGAGCAGTACTTC
CASSESGQTYEQYF
>TRBV2|NA|TRBJ2-4|NA
TGTGCCAGCGCCGGGGGGCTTAGGGAAAACATTCAGTACTTC
CASAGGLRENIQYF
>TRBV9|NA|TRBJ2-1|NA
TGTGCCAGCAGCGTAGTAGGGCACAATGAGCAGTTCTTC
CASSVVGHNEQFF
>TRBV7-2|NA|TRBJ2-7|NA
TGTGCCAGCAGCTTAACTCTCCTCGGCCCCCTCGCCGAGCAGTACTTC
CASSLTLLGPLAEQYF
>TRBV9|NA|TRBJ2-2|NA
TGTGCCAGCAGCGAATTGGGAGTTGGGGCCGGGGAGCTGTTTTTT
CASSELGVGAGELFF
>TRBV27|NA|TRBJ2-5|NA
TGTGCCAGCAGTTTAGGTCCTATCTGGACCCAGTACTTC
CASSLGPIWTQYF
>TRBV10-1|TRBD2|TRBJ2-5|NA
TGCGCCAGCAGTGAGTCGTCGGCTAGCGGGTGGCAAGAGACCCAGTACTTC
CASSESSASGWQETQYF
>TRBV4-2|TRBD2|TRBJ2-1|NA
TGTGCCAGCAGCCGGGGGACTAGTCTGCAAATCTTC
CASSRGTSLQIF
>TRBV9|TRBD2|TRBJ2-5|NA
TGTGCCAGCAGCGTAGGGGGACTAGCGGGAGTTGAGACCCAGTACTTC
CASSVGGLAGVETQYF
>TRBV29-1|NA|TRBJ1-1|NA
TGCAGCGTCCACAGGGAAATGTGGACTGAAGCTTTCTTT
CSVHREMWTEAFF
>TRBV7-9|TRBD2|TRBJ2-2|NA
TGTGCCAGCAGCTTAGCCGCGGGAGGGCTAACCGGGGAGCTGTTTTTT
CASSLAAGGLTGELFF
>TRBV27|TRBD1|TRBJ2-1|NA
TGTGCCAGCAGCCGTTTAGGGGACAGGGATGAGCAGTTCTTC
CASSRLGDRDEQFF
>TRBV6-5|NA|TRBJ2-1|NA
TGTGCCAGCAGCTACAACCCTAGCTTCCCCCGGAATGAGCAGTTCTTC
CASSYNPSFPRNEQFF
>TRBV5-1|NA|TRBJ1-3|NA
TGCGCCAGCAGCTTGGACAACTCTGGAAACACCATATATTTT
CASSLDNSGNTIYF
>TRBV5-1|NA|TRBJ2-5|NA
TGCGCCAGCAGCTTGGGGGAGTACCAAGAGACCCAGTACTTC
CASSLGEYQETQYF
>TRBV5-6|NA|TRBJ2-4|NA
TGTGCCAGCAATAAAGGGGCTCTAGCCAAAAACATTCAGTACTTC
CASNKGALAKNIQYF
>TRBV28|NA|TRBJ2-5|NA
TGTGCCAGCAGTTTAGGACAGACGAACCAAGAGACCCAGTACTTC
CASSLGQTNQETQYF
>TRBV6-5|NA|TRBJ2-1|once
TGTGCCAGCAGCAGACTTGGCAATGAGCAGTTCTTC
CASSRLGNEQFF
>TRBV24-1|TRBD1|TRBJ2-5|NA
TGTGCCACCAGTGGCCGGGACAGAGGCCAAGAGACCCAGTACTTC
CATSGRDRGQETQYF